This T cell receptor beta chain originates from a study of a mutant IDH1 vaccine in newly diagnosed glioma. On this clone itself: What it recognizes is unknown.

From germline, CDR1 is KGHSH and CDR2 LQKENI. The CDR3 length is 17 residues. J was trimmed by 2 bases and V by 6 bases; bases with no gene match: 13. The table came from immunoSEQ multiplex PCR; TCRdb's copy has only in-frame clones and leaves some out. The repertoire holds about 85,000 clones, with about 90% as singletons. Regarding time point: week 47, end of study. All doses held 300 ug of mutant IDH1 20-mer peptide, with topical imiquimod. The receptor comes from a woman aged 50 to 65 with glioma. This sequence joins TRBV18 and TRBJ2-7; 10 bases match TRBD2. Sequences were derived from PBMCs, sampled from a glioma patient whose treatment included an IDH1 peptide vaccine. The CDR3 DNA is TGTGCCAGCTCCGGGGACACCGGGACTAGCGTGGCCTACGAGCAGTACTTC. This encodes CASSGDTGTSVAYEQYF.